This TCR beta chain was sequenced in a study of CD8+CD57+ T cells in acquired aplastic anemia. Study summary: Recorded DNA amounts for sorted CD4+ and CD8+ cells had an average of around 3.5 ug.

This CDR3 contains 14 residues. The germline CDR1 and CDR2 sequences are SGHDT and YYEEEE. V lost 2 bases, J lost 1 base, and 8 bases lay in between. Template material for TCR beta VDJ and CDR3 profiling consisted of genomic DNA. TCRdb re-called the reads with MiXCR, one entry per CDR3 protein. Of about 110,000 distinct CDR3 sequences listed, about half were seen once; the top ten hold roughly 31%. There are many counts of this clonotype. The chain links TRBV5-6 to TRBJ2-3, with a possible D match to TRBD1 (5 bases). Sequencing input: sorted CD4+, CD8+, or CD8+CD57+ T cells (not recorded which) from PBMCs. The source is a human donor in good health, serving as a control. CDR3 coding DNA: TGTGCCAGCAGCTTTGGGGCGGGCACAGATACGCAGTATTTT. Amino acids: CASSFGAGTDTQYF. Based on the CDR3 plus reference TRBV5-6 and TRBJ2-3, the full variable domain is DAGVTQSPTHLIKTRGQQVTLRCSPKSGHDTVSWYQQALGQGPQFIFQYYEEEERQRGNFPDRFSGHQFPNYSSELNVNALLLGDSALYLCASSFGAGTDTQYFGPGTRLTVL.